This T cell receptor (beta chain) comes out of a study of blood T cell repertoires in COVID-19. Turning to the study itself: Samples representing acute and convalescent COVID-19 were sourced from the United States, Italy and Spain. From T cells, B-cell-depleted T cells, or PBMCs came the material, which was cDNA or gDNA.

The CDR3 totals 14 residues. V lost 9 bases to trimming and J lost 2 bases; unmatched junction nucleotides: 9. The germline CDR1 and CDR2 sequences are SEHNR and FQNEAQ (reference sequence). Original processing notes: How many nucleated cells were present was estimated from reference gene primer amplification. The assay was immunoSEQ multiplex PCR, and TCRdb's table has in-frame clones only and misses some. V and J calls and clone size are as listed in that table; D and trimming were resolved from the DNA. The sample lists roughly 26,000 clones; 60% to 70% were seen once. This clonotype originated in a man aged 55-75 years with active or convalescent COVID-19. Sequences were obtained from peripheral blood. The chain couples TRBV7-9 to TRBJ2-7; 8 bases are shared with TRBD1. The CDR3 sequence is CASGRTGITYEQYF. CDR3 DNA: TGTGCCAGTGGGCGGACAGGGATTACCTACGAGCAGTACTTC.